This T cell receptor (beta chain) emerged from a study of cytomegalovirus exposure and HLA in healthy donors (dated by TCRdb to about 2017). At the level of the whole study: An earlier analysis of several hundred of the donors reported about 250 Gb of sequence data and 120 million or so unique TCR beta sequences from 150 million to 200 million T cells. About 280 gigabases of sequencing data and tens of millions of unique TCR sequences made up an early release that covered some 640 HLA-typed donors. Of the roughly 400 genotyped donors, about 80% fell in the genetic ancestry cluster associated with self-reported Caucasian donors. The study was designed to test whether signatures of past pathogen exposure could be identified by cataloging public T cell receptors. The study profiled the T cell repertoires of 666 subjects by immunosequencing and related them to cytomegalovirus serostatus. Along with the roughly 700-subject first cohort, a separate validation cohort of over a hundred different subjects was used. To predict cytomegalovirus infection status, the study brought together high-throughput TCR immunosequencing, statistical association of individual TCRs with disease status, and machine learning. A later analysis re-analyzed previously published TCR beta repertoires from roughly 630 donors and added high-resolution HLA genotyping to study TCR occurrence patterns. The later analysis used no new phenotypic data to find candidate immune exposures, relying instead on TCR beta sequences and their occurrence across donors. An earlier analysis of roughly 600 of the donors used high-throughput TCR beta sequencing to judge whether each TCR beta V gene segment behaved as functional or pseudogenic. Donor age, sex, ethnicity and CMV serostatus were compiled together with the repertoire data. In a later genetic analysis, genome-wide SNP genotypes for about 55% of the roughly 700 donors were used, and that subset was treated as a discovery cohort. All discovery cohort repertoires had been generated using a single sequencing platform. HLA typing included class I and class II loci at four-digit resolution. The number of donors typed differed by locus, with roughly 629-640 for A, B, C, DRB1 and DQB1, more than 500 for DQA1, 600 to 610 for DPA1, and some 450 for DPB1. Four to six DR-DQ haplotypes were handled as single units for association and clustering because linkage in the cohort was strong. Across around 400 genotyped donors of the cohort, an average of about 240,000 unique TCR beta nucleotide sequences per donor were sequenced, and roughly 20% of those sequences were non-productive.

The library relied on the immunoSEQ multiplex PCR assay. The multiplex PCR relied on a mix of 60 forward primers for TCR Vbeta segments and 13 reverse primers for TCR Jbeta segments. The CDR3 region of rearranged TCR beta genes was amplified from genomic DNA with a multiplex PCR assay. The amplified TCR beta libraries were sequenced on the Illumina HiSeq System as 87-base-pair reads. On the study's bioinformatics: A later analysis tallied tens of millions of unique TCR beta chains across the 650 to 750 repertoires, and some 10 million of those chains were shared by two or more donors. Raw reads were error-corrected and collapsed into unique sequences by a nearest-neighbor algorithm in which closely related sequences were merged to remove PCR and sequencing errors. Alignment of CDR3 sequences to IMGT reference sequences was used to assign V, D and J gene segments. Each retained sequence needed at least a six-nucleotide match to both a V gene segment and a J gene segment. A rearrangement was called productive if the CDR3 had no stop codons and remained in frame with V and J, and every other rearrangement was called non-productive. CDR3 was defined by IMGT convention, running from the second conserved V-encoded cysteine to the conserved J-encoded phenylalanine. In an earlier analysis of 500 to 650 of the donors, sequences lacking an unambiguous match to a single V gene segment were excluded. An earlier analysis of approximately 590 of the donors called V segments functional above 56.7% productive rearrangements and segregating when the between-donor standard deviation exceeded 5%. A statistical classification framework was built for diagnosing cytomegalovirus status from the catalog of TCR beta chain sequences. In a later analysis, V and J genes were assigned by comparing TCR nucleotide sequences against IMGT/GENE-DB human TR gene sequences. In a later analysis, CDR3 sequences and most-parsimonious VDJ recombination scenarios were assigned using the TCRdist pipeline. A later analysis defined each TCR beta chain by its CDR3 amino acid sequence plus V-gene family, and excluded reads lacking a unique V-gene family. To address suspected cross-contamination and a sequencing artifact, a later analysis removed roughly 580 highly shared, low-generation-probability nucleotide sequences. For each public chain, a later analysis derived a clonal expansion index from normalized ranks of inferred template counts within each repertoire. Generation probabilities in a later analysis came from a VDJ recombination model fitted to out-of-frame rearrangements, and those results were checked against IGoR. A later analysis scored TCR-TCR, TCR-HLA and TCR-CMV co-occurrence with hypergeometric tests, applying a repertoire-size bias correction to TCR pairs. A later analysis estimated false discovery rates by permuting HLA or CMV assignments 20 times. A later analysis grouped co-occurring TCRs with DBSCAN, adding TCRdist sequence similarity when clustering within HLA-allele-positive subsets. For co-occurrence clustering, repertoires with fewer than 30,000 or more than 120,000 public chains were excluded, along with roughly five repertoires with anomalous nucleotide sharing. TCRdb's version of the immuneACCESS table is confined to in-frame rearrangements and falls short of the full clone set. An unresolved V gene accounts for under half of the shortfall where checked; the remainder is of unknown origin. V and J calls and clone size are copied from that table; D and trimming were computed from the DNA. The sample profile shows some 150,000 clones; approximately 79% of them were found once. The ten top clones hold roughly 2% of the sample.

The cohort was made up of approximately 700 healthy bone marrow donors. At the time of sampling, every cohort member was nominally healthy, though immune exposures that went unrecorded were likely present. The donor was CMV seronegative and was included in the group of under 450 seronegative cohort members. A peripheral blood sample was collected from each donor, and TCR beta sequencing was performed on peripheral blood mononuclear cells. The Qiagen DNeasy Blood Extraction Kit was used to extract genomic DNA from the blood cell samples. Overall study outcomes, separate from this receptor: Specific HLA alleles were associated with around 18,000 TCR beta sequences at a false discovery rate of 0.05 in a later analysis. Most CMV-associated TCR beta chains appeared to be HLA-restricted in a later analysis, and the HLA associations seemed to be driven largely by CMV exposure. In an earlier analysis of around 600 of the donors, most TCR beta V segments were observed in productive rearrangements about 90% or about 30% of the time, broadly matching IMGT annotations. The classifier was reported to diagnose cytomegalovirus status with high specificity and sensitivity in both the original and validation cohorts. A later analysis found that HLA-associated TCR beta chains were more clonally expanded and had lower generation probabilities than equally common non-associated chains. In a later genetic analysis, fewer N-insertions in productive TCRs were reported among donors in an Asian-associated ancestry cluster than the roughly 670-donor mean. Linkage disequilibrium might explain the correlated functional status among segregating V segments, but an unknown experimental factor could not be ruled out. A further reported finding was that TCR beta sequences accurately predicted the HLA-A and HLA-B alleles for most subjects in the first cohort. V-gene and J-gene trimming of TCR beta chains was associated with a missense DCLRE1C variant in a later genetic analysis, and the association was replicated in an independent cohort. Because some donors lacked HLA typing at each locus, the association tests relied only on the typed subset. According to a later analysis, parvovirus B19, influenza, CMV and Epstein-Barr virus appeared linked to several top co-occurrence clusters. The study gave a list of 150 to 200 TCR beta chains associated with cytomegalovirus. Some IMGT-functional V segments, including TRBV6-2 and TRBV6-3, could not be distinguished by the 87-base-pair reads and were therefore excluded. Assigning TCR associations to individual alleles was difficult when HLA alleles, especially DR and DQ, strongly co-occurred. According to the authors, the approach could potentially be generalized to other disease states and immunological phenotypes. In vitro tests confirmed that a few of the cytomegalovirus-associated TCR beta chains recognize cytomegalovirus antigens. CMV serostatus was the only immune exposure information available for the cohort. The presence/absence analyses assumed that sequencing depth was roughly uniform across donors, and that assumption may not be true. According to a later analysis, TCR association rates differed among HLA loci, with DRB1 alleles showing the most associated TCRs and HLA-C alleles showing the fewest. The cohort was sequenced for TCR beta chains only, and without alpha or paired-chain data the features that could be detected were limited. A cluster of highly shared sequence variants was judged likely to represent a technical artifact of the sequencing pipeline. Most TCR sequences were seen in very few donors, while some public TCRs were found in many individuals. Because counts were too low, under 20 rarely observed V segments, including chromosome 9 orphons, were left out of the earlier analysis of over 550 of the donors.

Comments on this clone: Its target antigen remains unknown. Qualities for individual bases were not recorded, and no much larger clone is one base off.

V is pruned by 6 bases and J by 0 bases, leaving 8 bases of the junction without a gene match. The CDR3, cysteine through phenylalanine, is 17 amino acids long. The CDR3 DNA has 51 bases and is translated from base 1. CDR1 is given as MNHEY and CDR2 as SMNVEV, both from the germline V gene (reference sequence). Material for sequencing was PBMCs. The receptor comes from a man aged 35 to 55 in good health and CMV-seronegative. The chain joins TRBV27 to TRBJ2-3; TRBD2 agrees with 11 junctional bases. CDR3 sequence: CASRLAGGAPSTDTQYF. The nucleotide sequence is given as TGTGCCAGCAGGCTAGCGGGAGGAGCCCCTAGCACAGATACGCAGTATTTT.